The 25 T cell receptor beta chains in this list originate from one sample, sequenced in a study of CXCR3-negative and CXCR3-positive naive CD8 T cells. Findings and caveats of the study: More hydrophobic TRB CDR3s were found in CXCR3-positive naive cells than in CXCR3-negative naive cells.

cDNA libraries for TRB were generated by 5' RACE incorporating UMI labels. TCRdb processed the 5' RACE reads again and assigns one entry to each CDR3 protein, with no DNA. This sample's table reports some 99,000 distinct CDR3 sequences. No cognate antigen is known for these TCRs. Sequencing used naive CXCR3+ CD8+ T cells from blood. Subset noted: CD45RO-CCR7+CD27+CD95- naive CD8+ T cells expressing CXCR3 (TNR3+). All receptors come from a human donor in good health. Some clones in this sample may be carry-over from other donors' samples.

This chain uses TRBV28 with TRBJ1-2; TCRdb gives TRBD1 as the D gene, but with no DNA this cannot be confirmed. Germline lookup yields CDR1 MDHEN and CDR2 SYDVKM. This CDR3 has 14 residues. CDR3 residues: CASSLGQASYGYTF.

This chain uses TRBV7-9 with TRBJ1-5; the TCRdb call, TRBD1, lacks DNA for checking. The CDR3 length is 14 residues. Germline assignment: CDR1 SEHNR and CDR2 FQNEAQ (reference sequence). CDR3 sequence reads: CASSSTGGSQPQHF. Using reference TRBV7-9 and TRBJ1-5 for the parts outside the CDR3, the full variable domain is DTGVSQNPRHKITKRGQNVTFRCDPISEHNRLYWYRQTLGQGPEFLTYFQNEAQLEKSRLLSDRFSAERPKGSFSTLEIQRTEQGDSAMYLCASSSTGGSQPQHFGDGTRLSIL.

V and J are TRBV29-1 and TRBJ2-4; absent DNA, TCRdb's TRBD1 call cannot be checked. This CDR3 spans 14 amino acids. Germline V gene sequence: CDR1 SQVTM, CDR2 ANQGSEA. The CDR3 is CSVQGTRWENIQYF.

The chain's CDR3 is CASSYSLDGNTEAFF. The V and J genes are TRBV6-2 or TRBV6-3 and TRBJ1-1. Per germline, CDR1 MNHEY and CDR2 SVGEGT. This CDR3 has 15 amino acids.

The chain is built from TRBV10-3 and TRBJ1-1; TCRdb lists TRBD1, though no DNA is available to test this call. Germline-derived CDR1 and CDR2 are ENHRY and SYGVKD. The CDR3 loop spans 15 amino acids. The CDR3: CAISEHRDRDTEAFF.

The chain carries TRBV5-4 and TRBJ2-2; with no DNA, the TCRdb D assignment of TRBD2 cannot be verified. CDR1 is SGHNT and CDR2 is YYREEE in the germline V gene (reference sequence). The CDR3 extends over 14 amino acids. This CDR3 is CASSLKWTSGELFF.

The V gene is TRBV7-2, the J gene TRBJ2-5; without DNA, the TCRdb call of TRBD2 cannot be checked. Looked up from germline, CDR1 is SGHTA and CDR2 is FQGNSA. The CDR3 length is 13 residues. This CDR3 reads CASIRDFQETQYF.

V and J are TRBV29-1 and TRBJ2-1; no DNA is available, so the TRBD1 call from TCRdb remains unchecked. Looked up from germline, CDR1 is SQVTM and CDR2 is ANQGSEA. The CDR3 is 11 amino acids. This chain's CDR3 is CSAPQGLELFF.

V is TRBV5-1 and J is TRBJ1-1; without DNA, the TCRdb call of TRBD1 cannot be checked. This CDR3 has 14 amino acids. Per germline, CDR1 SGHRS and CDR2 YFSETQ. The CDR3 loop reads CASSWTGVNTEAFF.

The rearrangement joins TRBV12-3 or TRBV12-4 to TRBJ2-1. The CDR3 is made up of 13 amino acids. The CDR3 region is CASSTIAVNEQFF.

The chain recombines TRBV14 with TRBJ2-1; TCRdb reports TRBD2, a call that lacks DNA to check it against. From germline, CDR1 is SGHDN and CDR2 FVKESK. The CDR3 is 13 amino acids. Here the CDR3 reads CASSQGGGIEQFF.

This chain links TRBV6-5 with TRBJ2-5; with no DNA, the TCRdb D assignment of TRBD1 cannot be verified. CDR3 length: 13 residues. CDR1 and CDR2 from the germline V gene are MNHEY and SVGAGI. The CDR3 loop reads CASSYGAYLTQYF.

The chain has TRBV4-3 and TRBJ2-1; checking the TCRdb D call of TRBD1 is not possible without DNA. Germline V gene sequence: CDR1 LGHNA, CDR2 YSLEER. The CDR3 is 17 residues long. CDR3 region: CASSQESSGGLYNEQFF.

Here the CDR3 reads CASSQLSGTGEYTDTQYF. The chain is built from TRBV5-1 and TRBJ2-3; no DNA is available, so the TRBD1 call from TCRdb remains unchecked. The germline CDR1 and CDR2 sequences are SGHRS and YFSETQ. The CDR3 totals 18 residues.

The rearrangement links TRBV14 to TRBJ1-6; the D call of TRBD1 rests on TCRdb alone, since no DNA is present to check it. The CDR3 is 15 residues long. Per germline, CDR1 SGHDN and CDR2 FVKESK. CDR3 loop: CASSQTGTGDSPLHF.

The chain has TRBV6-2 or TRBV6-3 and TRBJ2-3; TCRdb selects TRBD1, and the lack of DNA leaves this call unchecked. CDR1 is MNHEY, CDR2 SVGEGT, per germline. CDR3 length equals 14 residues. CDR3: CATSGGGIGDTQYF.

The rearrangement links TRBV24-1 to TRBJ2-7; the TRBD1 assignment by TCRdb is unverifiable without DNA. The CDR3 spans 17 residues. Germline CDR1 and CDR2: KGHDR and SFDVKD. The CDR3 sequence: CATSGHPGQGTGYEQYF.

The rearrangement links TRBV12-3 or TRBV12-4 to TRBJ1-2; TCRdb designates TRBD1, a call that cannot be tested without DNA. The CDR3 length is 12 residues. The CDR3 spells CASSGTAYGYTF.

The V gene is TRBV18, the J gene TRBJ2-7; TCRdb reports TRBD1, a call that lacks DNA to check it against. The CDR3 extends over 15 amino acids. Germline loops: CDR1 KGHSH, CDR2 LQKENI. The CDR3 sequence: CASSSIQGSSYEQYF.

The CDR3 is CASSPRDLYEQYF. V and J are TRBV7-2 and TRBJ2-7; the TRBD1 assignment by TCRdb is unverifiable without DNA. CDR1 is SGHTA, CDR2 FQGNSA, per germline. The CDR3 spans 13 residues.

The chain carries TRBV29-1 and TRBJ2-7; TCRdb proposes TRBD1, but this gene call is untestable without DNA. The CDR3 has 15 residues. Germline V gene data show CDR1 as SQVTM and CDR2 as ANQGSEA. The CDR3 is CSVERRGQINYEQYF.

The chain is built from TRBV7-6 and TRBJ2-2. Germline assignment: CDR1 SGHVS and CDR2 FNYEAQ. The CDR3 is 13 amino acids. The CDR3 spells CASSLSTYGELFF. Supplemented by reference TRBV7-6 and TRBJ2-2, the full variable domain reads GAGVSQSPRYKVTKRGQDVALRCDPISGHVSLYWYRQALGQGPEFLTYFNYEAQQDKSGLPNDRFSAERPEGSISTLTIQRTEQRDSAMYRCASSLSTYGELFFGEGSRLTVL.

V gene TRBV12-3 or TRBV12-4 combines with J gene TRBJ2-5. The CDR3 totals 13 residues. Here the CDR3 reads CASKLSDQETQYF.

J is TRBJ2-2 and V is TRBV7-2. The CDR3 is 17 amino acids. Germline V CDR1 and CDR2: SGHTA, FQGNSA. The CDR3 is CASSFFLADLNTGELFF.

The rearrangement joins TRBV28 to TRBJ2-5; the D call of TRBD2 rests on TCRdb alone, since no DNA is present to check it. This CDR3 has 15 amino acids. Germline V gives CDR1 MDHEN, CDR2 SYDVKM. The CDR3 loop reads CASREGGGGQETQYF.